Presented here are 9 T cell receptor beta chains from one specimen sequenced in a study of T cells in Graves' hyperthyroidism and ophthalmopathy. The source material, RNA transcripts, was used to amplify TCR beta CDR3 regions. Using the HTBI primer set, a first-round RT-PCR was run on the TCR CDR3. TCRdb re-called the multiplex PCR reads through MiXCR, storing one row per CDR3 protein. The sample gives fewer than 700,000 distinct CDR3 sequences, 15% to 20% of which show up once; 3.8% is in the top ten. Input material: blood. The receptors were gathered from a young woman with Graves' hyperthyroidism.

This clonotype came up a few times. The V gene is TRBV25-1, the J gene TRBJ2-5, with D possibly matching TRBD2 (5 bases). Trimming left V 4 bases short and J 0 bases short, with 12 bases between. Looked up from germline, CDR1 is MGHDK and CDR2 is SYGVNS. The CDR3 runs to 15 residues. The CDR3 sequence: CASSAAGNHQETQYF. CDR3 bases: TGTGCCAGCAGTGCCGCCGGGAACCACCAAGAGACCCAGTACTTC.

V gene TRBV6-1 combines with J gene TRBJ1-5; TRBD1 aligns across 7 bases. V dropped 6 bases and J dropped 2; count of bases not matched to a gene: 16. Germline CDR1 is MNHNS and CDR2 is SASEGT. The CDR3 length is 18 residues. CDR3 coding DNA: TGTGCCAGCAGCAACCAGATGACAGGGCGTAATCGCAATCAGCCCCAGCATTTT. Protein product: CASSNQMTGRNRNQPQHF.

This clonotype was recorded many times. The V gene is TRBV29-1, the J gene TRBJ2-5, with 7 bases that match TRBD1. The junction had 0 bases not matched to a gene; V was cut back by 4 bases and J by 1 base. This CDR3 is built from 12 residues. Germline V gene data show CDR1 as SQVTM and CDR2 as ANQGSEA. The CDR3 sequence is CSVGTGQETQYF. CDR3 sequence (DNA): TGCAGCGTTGGGACAGGCCAAGAGACCCAGTACTTC.

At least ten counts were recorded for this clonotype. The genes are TRBV27 and TRBJ2-7, with D hard to call. Per germline, CDR1 MNHEY and CDR2 SMNVEV (reference sequence). V was pared by 0 bases and J by 4 bases, with 7 bases between. CDR3 length: 13 residues. The CDR3 coding sequence is TGTGCCAGCAGTTTATCCCAGGTTTACGAGCAGTACTTC. Translation gives CASSLSQVYEQYF.

The sample holds many counts of this clonotype. CDR3 residues: CATSRVGGEQYF. The CDR3 nucleotides are TGTGCCACCAGCAGAGTGGGGGGTGAGCAGTACTTC. The chain employs TRBV15 and TRBJ2-7; D is perhaps TRBD2 (6 bases). This CDR3 contains 12 residues. Per the germline V gene, CDR1 is LNHNV and CDR2 is YYDKDF (reference sequence). The V end was cut by 1 base, the J end by 7 bases, with 8 bases between.

This clonotype was detected ten times or more. V usage is TRBV12-3 or TRBV12-4 and J usage is TRBJ2-7; D gene uncertain. The CDR3 extends over 12 amino acids. The V end lost 6 bases, the J end lost 0 bases, and 6 bases lay between the germline ends. The CDR3 sequence: CASSISSYEQYF. CDR3 coding DNA: TGTGCCAGCAGCATTAGCTCCTACGAGCAGTACTTC.

This clonotype has ten or more counts. This sequence joins TRBV20-1 and TRBJ2-1, with TRBD1 matching 7 bases. This CDR3 comprises 12 residues. The V gene end was trimmed by 4 bases and the J gene end by 8 bases; junction bases not matched to a gene: 5. Germline V CDR1 and CDR2: DFQATT, SNEGSKA (reference sequence). CDR3 residues: CSATQGIDEQFF. The DNA of the CDR3 is TGCAGTGCTACACAGGGGATCGATGAGCAGTTCTTC.

This clonotype was found many times. The chain employs TRBV11-3 and TRBJ2-7; D not resolved. CDR1 and CDR2 from the germline V gene are SGHNT and YENEEA. This CDR3 has 14 residues. With 4 bases removed from V and 2 bases from J, the gap between germline ends came to 12 bases. This CDR3 is CASSSLTTPYEQYF. The CDR3, as DNA: TGTGCCAGCAGCTCCTTGACGACCCCCTACGAGCAGTACTTC.

This clonotype showed up many times. The chain uses TRBV7-2 and TRBJ2-7; D is undetermined. The germline CDR1 and CDR2 sequences are SGHTA and FQGNSA. Trimming left V 0 bases short and J 6 bases short, with 15 bases between. The CDR3 runs 15 residues. The CDR3 region has the DNA TGTGCCAGCAGCTTAGCCCAGACTGCGACCGGCGAGCAGTACTTC. This sequence encodes CASSLAQTATGEQYF.